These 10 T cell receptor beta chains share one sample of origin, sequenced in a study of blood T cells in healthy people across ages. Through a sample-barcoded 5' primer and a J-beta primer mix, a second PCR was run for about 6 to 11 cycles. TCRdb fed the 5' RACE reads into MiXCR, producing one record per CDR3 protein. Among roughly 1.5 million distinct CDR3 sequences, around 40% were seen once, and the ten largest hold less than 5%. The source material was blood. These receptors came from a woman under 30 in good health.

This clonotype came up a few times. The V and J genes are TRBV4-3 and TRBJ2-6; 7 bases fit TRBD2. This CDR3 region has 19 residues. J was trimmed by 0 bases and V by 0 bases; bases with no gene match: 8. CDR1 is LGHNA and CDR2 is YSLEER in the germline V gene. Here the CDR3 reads CASSQDPPSGISGANVLTF. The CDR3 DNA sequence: TGCGCCAGCAGCCAAGATCCGCCCAGCGGGATCTCTGGGGCCAACGTCCTGACTTTC.

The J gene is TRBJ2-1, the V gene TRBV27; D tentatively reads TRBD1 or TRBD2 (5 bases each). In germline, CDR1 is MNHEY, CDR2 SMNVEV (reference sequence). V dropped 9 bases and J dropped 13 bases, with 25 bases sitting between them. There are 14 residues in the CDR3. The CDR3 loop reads CASHSGTYQETQFF. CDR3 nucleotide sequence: TGTGCCAGTCACAGTGGGACGTACCAAGAGACCCAGTTCTTC.

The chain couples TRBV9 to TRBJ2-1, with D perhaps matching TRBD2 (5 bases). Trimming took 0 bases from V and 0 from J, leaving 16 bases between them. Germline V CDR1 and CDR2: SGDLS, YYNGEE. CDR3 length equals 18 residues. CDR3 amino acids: CASSVGRLTGSSYNEQFF. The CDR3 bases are TGTGCCAGCAGCGTAGGGCGACTAACGGGGAGCTCCTACAATGAGCAGTTCTTC. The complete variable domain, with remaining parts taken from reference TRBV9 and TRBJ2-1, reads DSGVTQTPKHLITATGQRVTLRCSPRSGDLSVYWYQQSLDQGLQFLIQYYNGEERAKGNILERFSAQQFPDLHSELNLSSLELGDSALYFCASSVGRLTGSSYNEQFFGPGTRLTVL.

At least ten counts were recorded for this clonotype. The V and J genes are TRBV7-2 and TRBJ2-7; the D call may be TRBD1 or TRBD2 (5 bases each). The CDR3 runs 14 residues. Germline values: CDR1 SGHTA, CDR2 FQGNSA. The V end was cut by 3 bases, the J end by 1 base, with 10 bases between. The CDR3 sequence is CASSLGPRSYEQYF. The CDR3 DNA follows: TGTGCCAGCAGCTTGGGACCCCGGTCCTACGAGCAGTACTTC.

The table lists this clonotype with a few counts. The CDR3 is CASSFPDRGQNEQFF. CDR3 DNA: TGTGCCAGCAGCTTCCCGGACAGGGGGCAAAATGAGCAGTTCTTC. This sequence joins TRBV7-8 and TRBJ2-1, with 11 bases fitting TRBD1. There are 15 residues in the CDR3. Unmatched junction bases numbered 5, after V lost 3 bases and J lost 7 bases. CDR1 is SGHVS, CDR2 FQNEAQ, per germline. The entire variable domain, with the rest obtained from reference TRBV7-8 and TRBJ2-1, is as follows: GAGVSQSPRYKVAKRGQDVALRCDPISGHVSLFWYQQALGQGPEFLTYFQNEAQLDKSGLPSDRFFAERPEGSVSTLKIQRTQQEDSAVYLCASSFPDRGQNEQFFGPGTRLTVL.

The DNA of the CDR3 is TGTGCCAGCAGGCGAGGGGGCGGGAGCACTGAAGCTTTCTTT. Translating it yields CASRRGGGSTEAFF. V gene TRBV5-6 combines with J gene TRBJ1-1; 7 nucleotides line up with TRBD1. CDR3 length: 14 amino acids. V dropped 5 bases and J dropped 4; count of bases not matched to a gene: 8. Germline assignment: CDR1 SGHDT and CDR2 YYEEEE.

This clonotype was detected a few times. The CDR3 spells CSARIADRFSTNEKLFF. DNA for the CDR3: TGCAGTGCTAGGATAGCTGACAGATTTTCAACTAATGAAAAACTGTTTTTT. The chain combines TRBV20-1 with TRBJ1-4; possibly TRBD1 for D (5 bases). The CDR3 totals 17 residues. V dropped 3 bases and J dropped 0 bases, with 17 bases sitting between them. Germline CDR1 reads DFQATT; CDR2 reads SNEGSKA (reference sequence).

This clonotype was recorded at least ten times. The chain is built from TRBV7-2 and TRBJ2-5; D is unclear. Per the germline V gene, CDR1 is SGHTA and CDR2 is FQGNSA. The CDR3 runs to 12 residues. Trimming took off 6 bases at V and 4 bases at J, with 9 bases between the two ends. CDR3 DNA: TGTGCCAGCAGTTTAATGAGAGAGACCCAGTACTTC. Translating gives CASSLMRETQYF.

In DNA, the CDR3 is TGCAGCGTCCAAAGACGGGCGAACACTGAAGCTTTCTTT. Its translation is CSVQRRANTEAFF. This chain connects TRBV29-1 to TRBJ1-1; D not certain. The germline V gene has CDR1 SQVTM and CDR2 ANQGSEA. Trimming cost V 6 bases and J 1 base, with 12 bases left between them. The CDR3 has 13 amino acids.

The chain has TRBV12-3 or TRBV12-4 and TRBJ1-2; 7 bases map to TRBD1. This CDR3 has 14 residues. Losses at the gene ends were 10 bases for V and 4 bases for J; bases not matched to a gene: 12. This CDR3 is CANTPLDRSYGYTF. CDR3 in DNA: TGTGCCAACACCCCATTGGACAGGTCCTATGGCTACACCTTC.